These 23 T cell receptor beta chains were sequenced from one sample in a study of blood T cells in healthy people across ages. Next came a second PCR, run for about 7 to 12 cycles, which used a sample-barcoded 5' primer along with a J-beta primer mix. TCRdb independently ran MiXCR on the 5' RACE reads; one entry per CDR3 protein. The data hold 710,000 or so distinct CDR3 sequences, with approximately 30% observed a single time. The sample taken for sequencing was blood. The receptors originated from an elderly woman in good health.

The V and J genes are TRBV5-5 and TRBJ1-6, with a possible D match to TRBD1 (5 bases). The V end was cut by 6 bases, the J end by 7 bases, with 11 bases between. CDR1 SGHKS and CDR2 YYEKEE come from the germline V gene (reference sequence). The CDR3 length is 13 residues. The CDR3 reads CASNMGGNSPLHF. For the CDR3, the DNA is TGTGCCAGCAACATGGGGGGGAATTCACCCCTCCACTTT.

This clonotype was observed at least ten times. V is TRBV7-2 and J is TRBJ2-7, with a possible D match to TRBD2 (6 bases). Trimming took 8 bases from V and 3 from J, leaving 17 bases between them. The CDR3 extends over 14 amino acids. Germline CDR1 reads SGHTA; CDR2 reads FQGNSA. The CDR3 coding sequence is TGTGCCAGCTCAAAAGGGCGGGAATTCTACGAGCAGTACTTC. It specifies CASSKGREFYEQYF.

This clonotype was detected ten times or more. As DNA, the CDR3 is TGTGCCAGCAGTGTAAAACAGGTTTACGAGCAGTACTTC. This translates into CASSVKQVYEQYF. The chain combines TRBV2 with TRBJ2-7; D perhaps matches TRBD1 (5 bases). Germline V gene data show CDR1 as SNHLY and CDR2 as FYNNEI. V lost 4 bases to trimming and J lost 4 bases, with 11 bases between them. This CDR3 has 13 amino acids.

This clonotype was detected ten times or more. The chain employs TRBV5-1 and TRBJ1-1; D ambiguous. Trimming took off 0 bases at V and 1 base at J, with 13 bases between the two ends. The CDR3 length is 16 residues. The germline gives CDR1 SGHRS, CDR2 YFSETQ. The CDR3 DNA is TGCGCCAGCAGCTTGGAACCCGGGCGAAGGAACACTGAAGCTTTCTTT. It codes for CASSLEPGRRNTEAFF. Drawing the rest from reference TRBV5-1 and TRBJ1-1, the complete variable domain is KAGVTQTPRYLIKTRGQQVTLSCSPISGHRSVSWYQQTPGQGLQFLFEYFSETQRNKGNFPGRFSGRQFSNSRSEMNVSTLELGDSALYLCASSLEPGRRNTEAFFGQGTRLTVV.

V gene TRBV5-6 combines with J gene TRBJ2-7; D may correspond to TRBD1 or TRBD2 (6 bases each). The germline V and J ends were trimmed by 2 bases and 3 bases, with 12 bases remaining between them. This CDR3 comprises 14 residues. From germline, CDR1 is SGHDT and CDR2 YYEEEE. The CDR3 DNA reads TGTGCCAGCAGCTTACCGGGGGCGTTCTACGAGCAGTACTTC. It codes for CASSLPGAFYEQYF. The full variable domain, rest sourced from reference TRBV5-6 and TRBJ2-7, is DAGVTQSPTHLIKTRGQQVTLRCSPKSGHDTVSWYQQALGQGPQFIFQYYEEEERQRGNFPDRFSGHQFPNYSSELNVNALLLGDSALYLCASSLPGAFYEQYFGPGTRLTVT.

This sequence joins TRBV7-9 and TRBJ1-1; D possibly corresponds to TRBD1 (5 bases). Germline CDR1 is SEHNR and CDR2 is FQNEAQ (reference sequence). This CDR3 region has 15 residues. V was shortened by 5 bases and J by 4 bases, with 17 bases between the two germline ends. The CDR3 here is CASSPRWPGTTEAFF. The CDR3 DNA reads TGTGCCAGCAGCCCGAGGTGGCCAGGGACCACTGAAGCTTTCTTT.

The chain combines TRBV15 with TRBJ2-3; 8 positions agree with TRBD2. V lost 3 bases to trimming and J lost 2 bases; unmatched junction nucleotides: 7. Germline assignment: CDR1 LNHNV and CDR2 YYDKDF (reference sequence). The CDR3 is 16 amino acids. For the CDR3, the DNA is TGTGCCACCAGCAGTTCACTAGCGGCGTCCACAGATACGCAGTATTTT. Translated: CATSSSLAASTDTQYF. Complete variable domain (other parts from reference TRBV15 and TRBJ2-3): DAMVIQNPRYQVTQFGKPVTLSCSQTLNHNVMYWYQQKSSQAPKLLFHYYDKDFNNEADTPDNFQSRRPNTSFCFLDIRSPGLGDTAMYLCATSSSLAASTDTQYFGPGTRLTVL.

CDR3 in DNA: TGTGCCAGCAGCTTAGGGGGTTCAGGGGGCGGATACATTCAGTACTTC. Translation gives CASSLGGSGGGYIQYF. The V and J genes are TRBV7-2 and TRBJ2-4, with TRBD1 matching over 8 bases. Germline V gene data show CDR1 as SGHTA and CDR2 as FQGNSA. The CDR3 runs 16 residues. With V trimmed by 1 base and J by 8 bases, 10 bases remained unmatched.

The chain couples TRBV27 to TRBJ2-7; tentative D call: TRBD1 (5 bases). Germline values: CDR1 MNHEY, CDR2 SMNVEV (reference sequence). This CDR3 has 14 residues. V was pared by 6 bases and J by 4 bases, with 16 bases between. This CDR3 reads CASRRSGIAYEQYF. The CDR3 nucleotides are TGTGCCAGCAGGAGATCAGGGATCGCTTACGAGCAGTACTTC.

The V gene is TRBV15, the J gene TRBJ2-7; D unclear. Trimming removed 0 bases from V and 4 bases from J, with 10 bases in between. CDR3 length: 14 residues. Germline CDR1 LNHNV, CDR2 YYDKDF (reference sequence). Here the CDR3 DNA reads TGTGCCACCAGCAGAGATAGGGCACGGTACGAGCAGTACTTC. It encodes CATSRDRARYEQYF.

Comment on this clonotype: One end of the junction fails to match germline, which may point to a read error. V usage is TRBV15 and J usage is TRBJ2-2; TRBD1 agrees at 8 bases. In germline, CDR1 is LNHNV, CDR2 YYDKDF (reference sequence). CDR3 length: 15 amino acids. Here the CDR3 reads CATSRRTGSTGERFF. CDR3 sequence (DNA): TGTGCCACCAGCAGGAGGACAGGGAGTACCGGGGAGCGGTTTTTT.

The sample holds many counts of this clonotype. The chain recombines TRBV7-9 with TRBJ1-6; 7 nucleotides align to TRBD1. Germline-derived CDR1 and CDR2 are SEHNR and FQNEAQ (reference sequence). CDR3 length equals 17 residues. V lost 5 bases, J lost 7 bases, and 14 bases stayed unmatched. CDR3 residues: CASSKGVTGVGNSPLHF. The CDR3 coding sequence is TGTGCCAGCAGCAAGGGGGTTACAGGGGTTGGGAATTCACCCCTCCACTTT.

This clonotype was detected ten times or more. The rearrangement uses TRBV20-1 and TRBJ2-5; TRBD1 matches 8 bases. The V gene's germline CDR1 is DFQATT and CDR2 SNEGSKA (reference sequence). Trimming cost V 1 base and J 5 bases; bases outside gene matches: 3. This CDR3 comprises 13 residues. The CDR3 protein is CSARASGGETQYF. The DNA of the CDR3 is TGCAGTGCTAGAGCATCAGGGGGCGAGACCCAGTACTTC.

This clonotype showed up many times. V usage is TRBV10-3 and J usage is TRBJ1-5, with D possibly matching TRBD1 (5 bases). CDR3 length: 15 amino acids. The V gene lost 6 bases and the J gene lost 2 bases, with 14 bases spanning the gap. Germline-derived CDR1 and CDR2 are ENHRY and SYGVKD. CDR3 in amino acids: CAISRTLLGNQPQHF. DNA of the CDR3: TGTGCCATCAGCAGGACACTTTTGGGCAATCAGCCCCAGCATTTT.

This clonotype turned up a few times. The rearrangement joins TRBV6-5 to TRBJ2-5; TRBD1 or TRBD2 may be the D gene (5 bases each). Trimming removed 5 bases at V and 1 base at J, with 11 bases between. CDR1 is MNHEY and CDR2 is SVGAGI in the germline V gene. The CDR3 is 14 amino acids. The CDR3 DNA reads as TGTGCCAGCAGTCTGGGACCCCCCCAAGAGACCCAGTACTTC. It translates to CASSLGPPQETQYF.

V is TRBV3-1 and J is TRBJ1-6; no firm D call. CDR1 and CDR2 from the germline V gene are LGHDT and YNNKEL (reference sequence). The CDR3 extends over 14 amino acids. V gave up 8 bases and J gave up 7 bases, with 15 bases separating them. The CDR3 loop reads CASSETFKNSPLHF. The CDR3 region has the DNA TGTGCCAGCTCGGAAACTTTTAAAAATTCACCCCTCCACTTT.

Worth noting for this clonotype: Compared with germline, one end of the junction differs, possibly owing to a read error. The chain uses TRBV5-1 and TRBJ2-7; no clear D gene. Germline-derived CDR1 and CDR2 are SGHRS and YFSETQ. This CDR3 is 14 amino acids long. In DNA, the CDR3 is TGCGCCAGCGGCTTGGTCACTGACTCCTACGAGCAGTACTTC. Protein sequence: CASGLVTDSYEQYF.

The chain employs TRBV2 and TRBJ2-1; a possible D gene is TRBD2 (6 bases). The CDR3 extends over 14 amino acids. From germline, CDR1 is SNHLY and CDR2 FYNNEI. V dropped 5 bases and J dropped 12 bases, with 20 bases sitting between them. The CDR3 region is CASSPRVVRGRQFF. For the CDR3, the DNA is TGTGCCAGCAGTCCCCGGGTAGTTCGGGGGAGGCAGTTCTTC.

The chain uses TRBV6-1 and TRBJ1-5, with a tentative D call TRBD1 (5 bases). The length of the CDR3 is 16 residues. Germline V gene sequence: CDR1 MNHNS, CDR2 SASEGT. V lost 6 bases, J lost 3 bases, and 18 bases lay in between. CDR3 region: CASRFLQARFNQPQHF. DNA of the CDR3: TGTGCCAGCAGATTCCTACAGGCTAGGTTCAATCAGCCCCAGCATTTT.

This clonotype was recorded at least ten times. The chain combines TRBV12-5 with TRBJ2-1, with D uncertain. Germline CDR1 and CDR2: LGHNT and FRNRAP. This CDR3 contains 11 residues. Trimming removed 5 bases from V and 9 bases from J, with 8 bases in between. This CDR3 reads CASGIWGEQFF. CDR3 DNA sequence: TGTGCTAGTGGTATATGGGGTGAGCAGTTCTTC. Full variable domain (outside the CDR3, taken from reference TRBV12-5 and TRBJ2-1): DARVTQTPRHKVTEMGQEVTMRCQPILGHNTVFWYRQTMMQGLELLAYFRNRAPLDDSGMPKDRFSAEMPDATLATLKIQPSEPRDSAVYFCASGIWGEQFFGPGTRLTVL.

The sample holds many counts of this clonotype. This chain joins TRBV18 and TRBJ2-4; 7 positions match TRBD1. Trimming took 3 bases from V and 0 from J; bases not matched to a gene: 8. CDR3 length: 17 amino acids. Germline lookup yields CDR1 KGHSH and CDR2 LQKENI. CDR3 sequence (DNA): TGTGCCAGCTCACCGGGACAGAATCTTCTAGCCAAAAACATTCAGTACTTC. It specifies CASSPGQNLLAKNIQYF.

This clonotype showed up many times. The rearrangement uses TRBV20-1 and TRBJ2-1; D unclear. Germline CDR1 is DFQATT and CDR2 is SNEGSKA (reference sequence). The CDR3 is 15 amino acids. The V gene lost 1 base and the J gene lost 2 bases, with 12 bases spanning the gap. CDR3 sequence (DNA): TGCAGTGCTAGAGTTTCGCGCGCGCCCTACAATGAGCAGTTCTTC. Encoded protein: CSARVSRAPYNEQFF.

This chain joins TRBV30 and TRBJ1-5, with TRBD1 as a possible D gene (5 bases). Trimming pared 5 bases from V and 3 bases from J, leaving 11 bases between. Germline assignment: CDR1 GTSNPN and CDR2 SVGIG (reference sequence). This CDR3 spans 13 amino acids. The CDR3 coding sequence is TGTGCCTGGGGTGGGGGTGACAATCAGCCCCAGCATTTT. This translates into CAWGGGDNQPQHF.